The 17 T cell receptor beta chains below come from one sample, sequenced in a study of cytomegalovirus exposure and HLA in healthy donors. Assay used: immunoSEQ multiplex PCR; TCRdb lists only in-frame clones, some missing. The sample holds some 120,000 clones, 85% to 90% seen once. Sequenced: PBMCs. Receptor source: a woman aged 18-35 years in good health and CMV-seronegative.

The chain combines TRBV11-2 with TRBJ2-3; 7 nucleotides agree with TRBD2. The CDR3 loop spans 17 amino acids. Germline CDR1 and CDR2: SGHAT and FQNNGV. Trimming at V came to 1 base and at J to 5 bases, leaving 12 bases not matched to a gene. CDR3 sequence reads: CASSLAFAGARGDTQYF. The CDR3 DNA reads TGTGCCAGCAGCTTAGCGTTTGCGGGAGCGCGTGGAGATACGCAGTATTTT.

The chain joins TRBV7-9 to TRBJ2-3; D might be TRBD2 (6 bases). The germline CDR1 and CDR2 sequences are SEHNR and FQNEAQ (reference sequence). The CDR3 runs to 15 residues. Trimming cost V 0 bases and J 3 bases, with 10 bases left between them. CDR3 protein: CASSLAAGLTDTQYF. In nucleotides, the CDR3 is TGTGCCAGCAGCTTAGCGGCGGGATTAACAGATACGCAGTATTTT.

This sequence joins TRBV27 and TRBJ1-2; TRBD1 is a possible D gene (5 bases). Trimming shortened V by 3 bases and J by 7 bases, and 18 bases separated the two germline ends. Germline V gene lookup returns CDR1 MNHEY and CDR2 SMNVEV (reference sequence). There are 15 residues in the CDR3. The CDR3 DNA reads as TGTGCCAGCAGTTTCCTAATGGGGGGAAGGGGTGGCTACACCTTC. Encoded protein: CASSFLMGGRGGYTF.

The chain employs TRBV7-2 and TRBJ1-5; D may be TRBD1 (6 bases). Deletions cut 1 base from V and 5 bases from J, with 12 bases between. CDR3 length equals 15 residues. The V gene's germline CDR1 is SGHTA and CDR2 FQGNSA. The CDR3 loop reads CASSLEGGGDQPQHF. The DNA of the CDR3 is TGTGCCAGCAGCTTAGAGGGAGGGGGGGATCAGCCCCAGCATTTT. Supplemented by reference TRBV7-2 and TRBJ1-5, the full variable domain reads GAGVSQSPSNKVTEKGKDVELRCDPISGHTALYWYRQSLGQGLEFLIYFQGNSAPDKSGLPSDRFSAERTGGSVSTLTIQRTQQEDSAVYLCASSLEGGGDQPQHFGDGTRLSIL.

V is TRBV28 and J is TRBJ1-5; TRBD1 might be the D (5 bases). Trimming stripped 3 bases from V and 9 bases from J, with 18 bases between. This CDR3 has 15 residues. Germline CDR1 reads MDHEN; CDR2 reads SYDVKM. CDR3 sequence: CASSLVGEEGSPQHF. DNA of the CDR3: TGTGCCAGCAGTTTGGTAGGGGAGGAGGGTTCGCCCCAGCATTTT.

This chain joins TRBV7-6 and TRBJ2-5; 11 bases align to TRBD2. Germline CDR1 SGHVS, CDR2 FNYEAQ. Unmatched junction bases numbered 9, after V lost 3 bases and J lost 0 bases. CDR3 length equals 18 residues. The DNA of the CDR3 is TGTGCCAGCAGCTTGTTTTCCCCACTAGCGGGGGACCAAGAGACCCAGTACTTC. Translated, it gives CASSLFSPLAGDQETQYF.

This clone was seen just once. V is TRBV19 and J is TRBJ2-7, with 7 bases fitting TRBD1. CDR1 is LNHDA, CDR2 SQIVND, per germline (reference sequence). This CDR3 spans 15 amino acids. Trimming at V came to 5 bases and at J to 5 bases, leaving 12 bases not matched to a gene. As DNA, the CDR3 is TGTGCCAGTAGTCACGACAGGGTGGGGGTCAACGAGCAGTACTTC. This translates into CASSHDRVGVNEQYF.

This clone was seen only a few times. This chain joins TRBV19 and TRBJ2-7; 7 bases are a match to TRBD1. The junction had 11 bases not matched to a gene; V was cut back by 6 bases and J by 0 bases. This CDR3 has 16 amino acids. Germline V gene lookup returns CDR1 LNHDA and CDR2 SQIVND (reference sequence). The CDR3 spells CASSHGRGIISYEQYF. CDR3 nucleotide sequence: TGTGCCAGTAGCCACGGCAGGGGGATTATCTCCTACGAGCAGTACTTC.

The chain uses TRBV6-5 and TRBJ2-7; TRBD1 matches 7 bases. The CDR3 spans 13 residues. V shed 10 bases and J 3 bases; nucleotides not matched to a gene: 9. The germline V gene encodes CDR1 MNHEY and CDR2 SVGAGI. CDR3 DNA: TGTGCCACCCTGAGGACAGGACGCTACGAGCAGTACTTC. Encoded protein: CATLRTGRYEQYF.

CDR3 DNA sequence: TGTGCCAGCAGCTTAGCATCGTCCACAGATACGCAGTATTTT. This codes for CASSLASSTDTQYF. The chain is built from TRBV7-2 and TRBJ2-3; D unclear. Looked up from germline, CDR1 is SGHTA and CDR2 is FQGNSA. The CDR3 sequence is 14 residues long. V was clipped by 0 bases and J by 2 bases, with 6 bases between them.

V gene TRBV10-1 combines with J gene TRBJ1-1; no definite D call. Looked up from germline, CDR1 is WNHNN and CDR2 is SYGVQD (reference sequence). Trimming shortened V by 0 bases and J by 7 bases, and 9 bases separated the two germline ends. This CDR3 is 13 amino acids long. The CDR3 loop reads CASSESVRSEAFF. For the CDR3, the DNA is TGCGCCAGCAGTGAGTCGGTTCGGAGTGAAGCTTTCTTT.

The genes are TRBV5-5 and TRBJ1-5; 7 nucleotides match TRBD1. This CDR3 spans 16 amino acids. Germline values: CDR1 SGHKS, CDR2 YYEKEE (reference sequence). J gave up 2 bases and V 0 bases, and 5 bases lay outside the gene matches. CDR3 in DNA: TGTGCCAGCAGCTTGGGAGGGGGCGCGGGCAATCAGCCCCAGCATTTT. It is translated as CASSLGGGAGNQPQHF.

The chain combines TRBV6-5 with TRBJ1-5; D is perhaps TRBD1 (5 bases). Germline lookup yields CDR1 MNHEY and CDR2 SVGAGI. The CDR3 is 15 amino acids. The V gene lost 4 bases and the J gene lost 2 bases, with 12 bases spanning the gap. The CDR3 sequence: CASSFTGMGNQPQHF. CDR3 DNA: TGTGCCAGCAGTTTCACAGGAATGGGCAATCAGCCCCAGCATTTT.

The chain is built from TRBV7-8 and TRBJ1-5; 10 positions match TRBD1. The CDR3 is made up of 19 amino acids. Looked up from germline, CDR1 is SGHVS and CDR2 is FQNEAQ. V lost 1 base, J lost 0 bases, and 9 bases stayed unmatched. In DNA form, the CDR3 reads TGTGCCAGCAGCTTAGTGTGGGGGACAGGGGTTAATAGCAATCAGCCCCAGCATTTT. It specifies CASSLVWGTGVNSNQPQHF.

The chain is built from TRBV28 and TRBJ2-1, with TRBD2 matching 8 bases. Germline V gene sequence: CDR1 MDHEN, CDR2 SYDVKM. The junction had 4 bases not matched to a gene; V was cut back by 2 bases and J by 7 bases. This CDR3 region has 14 residues. The CDR3 protein is CASSLGSGVNEQFF. In DNA, the CDR3 is TGTGCCAGCAGTTTAGGTAGCGGGGTAAATGAGCAGTTCTTC. Complete variable domain (other parts from reference TRBV28 and TRBJ2-1): DVKVTQSSRYLVKRTGEKVFLECVQDMDHENMFWYRQDPGLGLRLIYFSYDVKMKEKGDIPEGYSVSREKKERFSLILESASTNQTSMYLCASSLGSGVNEQFFGPGTRLTVL.

This clone was seen a handful of times. The chain links TRBV19 to TRBJ1-2; D is unresolved. Trimming stripped 4 bases from V and 3 bases from J, with 9 bases between. Germline V gene data show CDR1 as LNHDA and CDR2 as SQIVND (reference sequence). The CDR3 totals 13 residues. The CDR3 region is CASSTVLDYGYTF. The CDR3 DNA is TGTGCCAGTAGTACGGTCTTGGACTATGGCTACACCTTC.

J is TRBJ2-7 and V is TRBV30, with 8 bases matching TRBD2. The V and J ends lost 2 bases and 6 bases, in that order; junction bases with no gene match: 9. CDR3 length: 14 amino acids. CDR1 and CDR2 (germline): GTSNPN, SVGIG (reference sequence). CDR3 sequence: CAWSPPGLVAEQYF. The CDR3 region has the DNA TGTGCCTGGAGTCCACCGGGACTAGTCGCCGAGCAGTACTTC.